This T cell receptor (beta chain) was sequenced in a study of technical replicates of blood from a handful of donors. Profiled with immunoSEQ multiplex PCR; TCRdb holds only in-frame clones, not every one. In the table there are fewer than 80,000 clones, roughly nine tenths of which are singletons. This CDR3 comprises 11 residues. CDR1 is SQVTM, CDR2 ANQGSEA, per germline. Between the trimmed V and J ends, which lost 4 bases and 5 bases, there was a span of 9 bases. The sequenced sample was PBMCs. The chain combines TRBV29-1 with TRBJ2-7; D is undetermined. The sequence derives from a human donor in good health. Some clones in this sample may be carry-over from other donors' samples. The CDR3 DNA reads TGCAGCGTTGTTTCCCTCCACGAGCAGTACTTC. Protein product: CSVVSLHEQYF.